These T cell receptor beta chains were read from a single sample in a study of cytomegalovirus exposure and HLA in healthy donors. Clones were sequenced by immunoSEQ multiplex PCR, and TCRdb holds only the in-frame ones, with some missing. The sample yields roughly 200,000 clones, about 80% seen once. Material for sequencing was PBMCs. All receptors come from a woman in her 30s in good health and CMV-seronegative. Each CDR3 is given without its conserved first and last residue. D genes are given only for firm matches. Rows give clone size only sometimes, using once, few, many, or a class for an expanded clone.

few | TRBD2 | TRBV6-5 | ASSLAVPSYEQY
. | . | TRBV6-5 | ASSYSPTRAEAF
. | TRBD2 | TRBV11-3 | ASSLGLAGGNEQF
. | . | TRBV6-1 | ASSIGVSGANVLT
. | TRBD1 | TRBV7-9 | ASSLLQGVYEQY
. | . | TRBV6-5 | ASSPRSGTLRAF
. | . | TRBV6-5 | ASSYQRQGGTQY
few | TRBD1 | TRBV2 | ASQGQGASGEQF
once | TRBD2 | TRBV30 | AWRASGNTYEQY
. | . | TRBV18 | ASSSLGPNNEKLF
. | . | TRBV30 | ALNRNTEAF
. | TRBD2 | TRBV19 | AGPSGRAGYEQY
. | . | TRBV7-9 | ASRKDSNYGYT
. | TRBD1 | TRBV7-2 | ASSFPDRGVSYNEQF
. | TRBD1 | TRBV5-1 | ASSLEGQGFHGYT
. | . | TRBV6-5 | ASSYSSRVVHEQY
once | . | TRBV5-1 | ASSSDGLRGSYEQY
. | . | TRBV5-1 | ASRFAGGAEAF
. | . | TRBV7-6 | ASSLAFGGAGELF
. | . | TRBV7-3 | ASSLNRVWGYT
once | . | TRBV11-2 | ASSDSRGENIQY
. | . | TRBV7-9 | ASSYPTAEPRGNTIY
. | TRBD2 | TRBV19 | ASTRLAGTHEQF
. | TRBD2 | TRBV9 | ASSVGGGLVNEQF
. | . | TRBV4-1 | ASSQRPTSEPYGYT
. | . | TRBV7-8 | ASSGLERSYEQY
. | . | TRBV18 | ASSPSLASGELF
once | . | TRBV5-6 | ASNDAASADEQY
few | . | TRBV4-2 | ASSQERGSGQPQH
. | . | TRBV2 | ASSATGGAGGYT
. | . | TRBV30 | AWSPTGRNGYT
. | . | TRBV9 | ASSVLTGYGYT
. | . | TRBV19 | ASSPSGQPNYGYT
. | . | TRBV4-1 | ASSQDAGETNEKLF
few | TRBD1 | TRBV6-5 | ASSYYGTGIPGELF
once | . | TRBV5-1 | ASSLNLRTGRENTGELF
. | TRBD1 | TRBV5-6 | ASSRDRGFYEQY
. | . | TRBV7-8 | ASSLVVGGSPLH
once | . | TRBV29-1 | SVWQGGGEQY
. | . | TRBV30 | AWKSTAREQY
. | . | TRBV19 | ASSIRNGGSNQPQH
. | TRBD2 | TRBV5-4 | ASNSRTSEPDTQY
. | TRBD2 | TRBV9 | ASSVRTSATYEQY
. | TRBD2 | TRBV6-1 | ASSVYRTRGDNEQF
. | TRBD1 | TRBV2 | ASSFDRAYSNQPQH
. | TRBD2 | TRBV27 | ASTALAGITDTQY
. | . | TRBV28 | ASSPLSMAYGYT
. | . | TRBV7-8 | ASSLMQGSYEQY
. | TRBD2 | TRBV15 | ATSRSSSGRFYEQF
. | . | TRBV4-1 | ASSPLGGARGYEQY
. | TRBD1 | TRBV5-1 | ASSPRTGRVNSPLH
few | . | TRBV9 | ASSARGAGVRDEQF
. | TRBD2 | TRBV27 | ASSLWRGAQPLEQY
. | . | TRBV27 | ASSWSHSAEKLF
. | . | TRBV7-9 | ASSLLSYEQF
. | TRBD2 | TRBV7-8 | ASSNRMAGANTGELF
few | . | TRBV11-2 | ASSFRHPNTEAF
. | . | TRBV7-8 | ASLNRELF
. | . | TRBV9 | ASSVDQRSGNTIY
few | . | TRBV7-8 | ASSFPDRGKEETQY